This T cell receptor delta chain stems from a study of gamma-delta T cells after stem cell transplantation. TCRdb re-called the RT-PCR reads using CATT. The sample lists more than 7,000 delta-chain clones; approximately 14% were seen once. The CDR3 loop spans 20 amino acids. Germline trimming cut 6 bases from V and 3 bases from J; bases unmatched to any gene: 24. In germline, CDR1 is TSWWSYY, CDR2 QGS. By proportion, this clone is medium-sized. This sequence joins TRDV1 and TRDJ1; 8 bases line up with TRDD3. Material for sequencing was gamma-delta T cells. The sequence derives from a human donor. It is not recorded whose cells these are; they may come from a transplant donor. This chain's CDR3 is CALGDSGLGGIRDIADKLIF. The CDR3 DNA sequence: TGTGCTCTTGGCGACTCCGGCCTAGGTGGGATACGCGACATTGCCGATAAACTCATCTTT.